Shown below are 8 T cell receptor beta chains from a single sample sequenced in a study of T cell responses to AZD1222 COVID-19 vaccine. Generated by immunoSEQ multiplex PCR, the TCRdb table keeps only in-frame clones and is missing some. The data hold some 47,000 clones, with approximately 88% observed a single time. Here the sequenced sample was peripheral blood, taken 28 days after the second AZD1222 dose. The receptors derive from an adult who received the AZD1222 COVID-19 vaccine.

The J gene is TRBJ2-2, the V gene TRBV15; D remains ambiguous. This CDR3 contains 12 residues. Germline V gene data show CDR1 as LNHNV and CDR2 as YYDKDF (reference sequence). Trimming removed 3 bases from V and 3 bases from J, with 2 bases in between. The CDR3: CATSSHTGELFF. CDR3 nucleotides: TGTGCCACCAGCAGCCACACCGGGGAGCTGTTTTTT.

The rearrangement links TRBV20-1 to TRBJ1-3; weak D call: TRBD1 (6 bases). Germline V gene data show CDR1 as DFQATT and CDR2 as SNEGSKA (reference sequence). V was clipped by 3 bases and J by 7 bases, with 7 bases between them. This CDR3 has 11 amino acids. CDR3 region: CSARQGNTIYF. The DNA for the CDR3 is TGCAGTGCTAGGCAGGGGAACACCATATATTTT.

The V call is TRBV24-1, the J call TRBJ1-2; maybe TRBD1 (5 bases). CDR1 is KGHDR, CDR2 SFDVKD, per germline. The length of the CDR3 is 12 residues. V lost 5 bases and J 4 bases, leaving 7 bases between the germline ends. DNA for the CDR3: TGTGCCACCAGTGTTCAGGGCTATGGCTACACCTTC. The encoded protein is CATSVQGYGYTF.

The chain recombines TRBV10-1 with TRBJ2-1; D not resolved. The CDR3 is 16 residues long. V lost 1 base to trimming and J lost 2 bases, with 12 bases between them. From germline, CDR1 is WNHNN and CDR2 SYGVQD (reference sequence). The CDR3 protein is CASSEYTYKTYNEQFF. CDR3 nucleotides: TGCGCCAGCAGTGAGTACACCTACAAGACCTACAATGAGCAGTTCTTC.

V and J are TRBV5-5 and TRBJ1-2; a weak D match, TRBD1 (5 bases). Germline values: CDR1 SGHKS, CDR2 YYEKEE (reference sequence). The CDR3 consists of 14 residues. V lost 0 bases and J lost 5, with 11 bases in between. CDR3 DNA sequence: TGTGCCAGCAGCTTGGAGACAGCCCCGTATGGCTACACCTTC. This codes for CASSLETAPYGYTF.

The rearrangement joins TRBV7-3 to TRBJ2-2, with unresolved D. The CDR3 runs to 15 residues. Germline V gene data show CDR1 as SGHTA and CDR2 as FQGTGA. V dropped 0 bases and J dropped 2 bases, with 7 bases sitting between them. The CDR3 nucleotides read TGTGCCAGCAGCTTAACCGCAGATAACACCGGGGAGCTGTTTTTT. Amino acids: CASSLTADNTGELFF.

The chain has TRBV28 and TRBJ1-5, with D perhaps TRBD1 (5 bases). There are 16 residues in the CDR3. CDR1 MDHEN and CDR2 SYDVKM come from the germline V gene. The germline V and J ends were trimmed by 3 bases and 0 bases, with 12 bases remaining between them. For the CDR3, the DNA is TGTGCCAGCAGTTTCCCCGGGGGATTTAGCAATCAGCCCCAGCATTTT. Protein sequence: CASSFPGGFSNQPQHF.

The chain employs TRBV29-1 and TRBJ1-1, with TRBD1 as a possible D gene (6 bases). The CDR3 has 14 residues. Germline CDR1 and CDR2: SQVTM and ANQGSEA. V shed 6 bases and J shed 4 bases, with 18 bases lying between them. For the CDR3, the DNA is TGCAGCGTGGACAAGGGGGGGCCGGGCACTGAAGCTTTCTTT. It translates to CSVDKGGPGTEAFF.